This record looks at one T cell receptor beta chain sequence and its context. Its antigen is unidentified. The source of the sample is a study of blood T cells in healthy people across ages. Then a second PCR, running roughly 7 to 11 cycles, was carried out with a sample-barcoded 5' primer and a J-beta primer mix. In TCRdb, the 5' RACE reads were re-called with MiXCR into one record per CDR3 protein. In the table there are under 700,000 distinct CDR3 sequences, nearly 25% of which are singletons. Findings of the study overall: Changes seen in expanded clonotypes were possibly confounded by donor CMV status left unknown.

Samples each yielded at least 5 micrograms of total RNA. The length of the CDR3 is 14 residues. The germline V gene has CDR1 DFQATT and CDR2 SNEGSKA (reference sequence). Trimming cost V 6 bases and J 1 base; bases outside gene matches: 7. Another study also made use of these data, one on T cells of mothers and their children. That source notes: Maternal samples each gave over 9 million TCR beta CDR3 reads, and child samples approximately 3 million each. Slightly, though not significantly, more overlap was seen in related than in unrelated mother-child pairs.

The source material was blood. This receptor was obtained from a boy aged 5 to 17 in good health. The chain has TRBV20-1 and TRBJ2-7, with 9 bases identical to TRBD1. The CDR3 DNA sequence: TGCAGTGCACCAGCACAGGGGGCTTCCTACGAGCAGTACTTC. Protein sequence: CSAPAQGASYEQYF.